Listed here are 9 T cell receptor beta chains from one sample, sequenced in a study of cytomegalovirus exposure and HLA in healthy donors. PCR was performed using 60 Vbeta and 13 Jbeta primers. Assay: immunoSEQ multiplex PCR; the TCRdb copy retains only in-frame clones and omits some. Among fewer than 150,000 clones listed, about 75% were seen once. The sample was PBMCs. The receptors shown here come from a man aged 18 to 35 in good health and CMV-seronegative.

V usage is TRBV30 and J usage is TRBJ2-1, with D possibly being TRBD2 (6 bases). Per germline, CDR1 GTSNPN and CDR2 SVGIG (reference sequence). The CDR3 runs to 13 residues. Trimming removed 3 bases from V and 15 bases from J, with 21 bases in between. The CDR3 sequence is CAWSRDPVVGGFF. CDR3 sequence (DNA): TGTGCCTGGAGCCGGGACCCCGTAGTGGGGGGGTTCTTC.

This clone has just one count. This chain links TRBV4-2 with TRBJ2-1; TRBD1 matches 7 bases. With V trimmed by 4 bases and J by 8 bases, 5 bases remained unmatched. CDR1 and CDR2 from the germline V gene are LGHNA and YNFKEQ. This CDR3 region has 13 residues. As DNA, the CDR3 is TGTGCCAGCAGCCCGACAGGGCCTCATGAGCAGTTCTTC. Translating it yields CASSPTGPHEQFF.

The V gene is TRBV19, the J gene TRBJ1-2; 10 bases align to TRBD1. Looked up from germline, CDR1 is LNHDA and CDR2 is SQIVND (reference sequence). After removal of 5 bases from V and 3 bases from J, the junction contained 6 bases not matched to a gene. The CDR3 is 15 amino acids. The CDR3 is CASSPRQGAYYGYTF. CDR3 coding DNA: TGTGCCAGTAGTCCCCGACAGGGGGCTTACTATGGCTACACCTTC.

This clone has just a few counts. The genes are TRBV30 and TRBJ1-2; 7 nucleotides align to TRBD1. The junction had 7 bases not matched to a gene; V was cut back by 5 bases and J by 4 bases. This CDR3 comprises 13 residues. Germline lookup yields CDR1 GTSNPN and CDR2 SVGIG (reference sequence). The CDR3 region has the DNA TGTGCCTGGTCAGGGGGGAGGATCTATGGCTACACCTTC. Protein sequence: CAWSGGRIYGYTF.

This chain uses TRBV29-1 with TRBJ1-2; possibly TRBD1 for D (6 bases). Trimming removed 4 bases at V and 4 bases at J, with 16 bases between. CDR1 is SQVTM and CDR2 is ANQGSEA in the germline V gene. This CDR3 spans 14 amino acids. DNA of the CDR3: TGCAGCGTTGCGGCAGGGGCGGGTGTCTATGGCTACACCTTC. As protein: CSVAAGAGVYGYTF.

This clone was seen only a few times. V usage is TRBV7-8 and J usage is TRBJ2-1; 11 nucleotides line up with TRBD2. Losses at the gene ends were 1 base for V and 6 bases for J; bases not matched to a gene: 5. Germline-derived CDR1 and CDR2 are SGHVS and FQNEAQ. The CDR3 sequence is 16 residues long. The CDR3 region is CASSLVLAGDLNEQFF. The CDR3 DNA is TGTGCCAGCAGCTTAGTACTAGCGGGGGATCTCAATGAGCAGTTCTTC.

This chain joins TRBV5-8 and TRBJ1-1, with D perhaps TRBD1 (5 bases). The V gene lost 3 bases and the J gene lost 1 base, with 10 bases spanning the gap. CDR3 size: 14 residues. From germline, CDR1 is SGHTS and CDR2 YDEGEE. The CDR3 coding sequence is TGTGCCAGCAGCTGGGGCGGGGGGAACACTGAAGCTTTCTTT. It specifies CASSWGGGNTEAFF.

The chain couples TRBV7-3 to TRBJ2-7; TRBD2 aligns across 11 bases. This CDR3 has 16 residues. The ends lost 2 bases at V and 0 bases at J; junction bases unmatched: 3. Per the germline V gene, CDR1 is SGHTA and CDR2 is FQGTGA. CDR3 loop: CASSLEGTSGSYEQYF. Here the CDR3 DNA reads TGTGCCAGCAGCTTAGAGGGGACTAGCGGCTCCTACGAGCAGTACTTC. The full variable domain, completed using reference TRBV7-3 and TRBJ2-7, is GAGVSQTPSNKVTEKGKYVELRCDPISGHTALYWYRQSLGQGPEFLIYFQGTGAADDSGLPNDRFFAVRPEGSVSTLKIQRTERGDSAVYLCASSLEGTSGSYEQYFGPGTRLTVT.

This rearrangement joins TRBV13 to TRBJ2-7, with 12 bases identical to TRBD1. Trimming cost V 0 bases and J 6 bases; bases outside gene matches: 3. This CDR3 spans 15 amino acids. Germline CDR1 PRHDT, CDR2 FYEKMQ (reference sequence). The CDR3 DNA reads TGTGCCAGCAGCTTAGGGGGACAGGGGGCCCTCGAGCAGTACTTC. This gives the protein CASSLGGQGALEQYF.